These 8 T cell receptor beta chains originate from one sample sequenced in a study of T cells in tumors after PD-1 blockade. Profiling relied on immunoSEQ multiplex PCR, and the TCRdb table lists in-frame clones only, not all of them. The sample lists about 20,000 clones, approximately 78% occurring once. The material was PBMCs, obtained before anti-PD-1 treatment. The receptor set was obtained from a human donor with basal cell carcinoma.

The chain is built from TRBV7-9 and TRBJ1-3; D gene uncertain. The CDR3 has 11 amino acids. Germline CDR1 reads SEHNR; CDR2 reads FQNEAQ (reference sequence). The V end lost 9 bases, the J end lost 3 bases, and 6 bases lay between the germline ends. Written as DNA, the CDR3 is TGTGCCAGGGGTGTTGGAAACACCATATATTTT. Protein sequence: CARGVGNTIYF. The complete variable domain, with remaining parts taken from reference TRBV7-9 and TRBJ1-3, reads DTGVSQNPRHKITKRGQNVTFRCDPISEHNRLYWYRQTLGQGPEFLTYFQNEAQLEKSRLLSDRFSAERPKGSFSTLEIQRTEQGDSAMYLCARGVGNTIYFGEGSWLTVV.

Notes on this clone: Germline is not matched at one junction end, which may reflect a read error. The chain couples TRBV28 to TRBJ2-1; no firm D call. CDR3 size: 14 residues. Germline-derived CDR1 and CDR2 are MDHEN and SYDVKM. The chain's CDR3 is CASSPHRQLNEQLF. The CDR3 region has the DNA TGTGCCAGCAGCCCCCACCGGCAATTGAATGAGCAGCTCTTC.

This sequence joins TRBV6-4 and TRBJ2-1; D may be TRBD2 (5 bases). CDR3 length equals 13 residues. V gave up 3 bases and J gave up 5 bases, with 8 bases separating them. CDR1 and CDR2 from the germline V gene are MRHNA and SNTAGT. CDR3 DNA: TGTGCCAGCAGTGAGACGGGGAACAATGAGCAGTTCTTC. It is translated as CASSETGNNEQFF.

This clone appeared a few times. The V and J genes are TRBV7-3 and TRBJ2-5; the D gene is possibly TRBD2 (6 bases). CDR3 length: 16 amino acids. The germline V and J ends were trimmed by 0 bases and 1 base, with 12 bases remaining between them. Germline V gene sequence: CDR1 SGHTA, CDR2 FQGTGA. The CDR3 is CASSLTGTGAQETQYF. The CDR3 DNA is TGTGCCAGCAGCTTAACAGGGACTGGAGCCCAAGAGACCCAGTACTTC.

This chain connects TRBV7-9 to TRBJ2-5; the D is unclear. This CDR3 comprises 13 residues. V shed 9 bases and J shed 1 base, with 12 bases lying between them. Per germline, CDR1 SEHNR and CDR2 FQNEAQ (reference sequence). CDR3 DNA sequence: TGTGCCAGTGGACCCGACTTCCAAGAGACCCAGTACTTC. Translated, it gives CASGPDFQETQYF.

This chain connects TRBV28 to TRBJ2-2; 9 bases agree with TRBD2. V shed 7 bases, J shed 6 bases, and the junction held 9 bases outside the gene matches. The CDR3 sequence is 15 residues long. CDR1 MDHEN and CDR2 SYDVKM come from the germline V gene. This CDR3 reads CASIAGGPSAGELFF. For the CDR3, the DNA is TGTGCCAGCATTGCGGGAGGGCCCTCAGCCGGGGAGCTGTTTTTT. The whole variable domain, filled in from reference TRBV28 and TRBJ2-2, reads DVKVTQSSRYLVKRTGEKVFLECVQDMDHENMFWYRQDPGLGLRLIYFSYDVKMKEKGDIPEGYSVSREKKERFSLILESASTNQTSMYLCASIAGGPSAGELFFGEGSRLTVL.

There are a few counts of this clone. This chain links TRBV12-3 or TRBV12-4 with TRBJ2-7; D gene unclear. The CDR3 sequence is 12 residues long. Trimming removed 8 bases from V and 1 base from J, with 9 bases in between. As DNA, the CDR3 is TGTGCCAGCTCGCGGCGATCCTACGAGCAGTACTTC. Translating gives CASSRRSYEQYF.

Here the CDR3 reads CASSLIGGATLYEQYF. CDR3 nucleotide sequence: TGCGCCAGCAGCTTGATCGGGGGCGCGACACTCTACGAGCAGTACTTC. The V and J genes are TRBV5-1 and TRBJ2-7, with D perhaps given as TRBD1 or TRBD2 (6 bases each). Per germline, CDR1 SGHRS and CDR2 YFSETQ. Trimming took off 1 base at V and 3 bases at J, with 17 bases between the two ends. The CDR3 totals 16 residues.